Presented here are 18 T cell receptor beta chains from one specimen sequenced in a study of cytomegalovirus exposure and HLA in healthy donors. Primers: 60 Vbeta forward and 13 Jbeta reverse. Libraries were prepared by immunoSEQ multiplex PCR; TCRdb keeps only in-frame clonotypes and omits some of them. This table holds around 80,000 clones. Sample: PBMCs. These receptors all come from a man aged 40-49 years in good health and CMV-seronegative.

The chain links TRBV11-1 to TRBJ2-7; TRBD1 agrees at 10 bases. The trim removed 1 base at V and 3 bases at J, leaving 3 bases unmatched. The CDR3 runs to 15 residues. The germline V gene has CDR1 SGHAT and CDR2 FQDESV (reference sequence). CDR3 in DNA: TGTGCCAGCAGCTTAGACCGGGACAGGGGCTACGAGCAGTACTTC. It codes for CASSLDRDRGYEQYF.

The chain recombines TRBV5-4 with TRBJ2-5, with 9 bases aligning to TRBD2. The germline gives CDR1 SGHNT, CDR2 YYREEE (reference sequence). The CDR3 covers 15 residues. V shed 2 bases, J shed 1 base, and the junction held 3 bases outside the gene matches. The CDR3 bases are TGTGCCAGCAGCTTCAGCGGGGGGCCCCAAGAGACCCAGTACTTC. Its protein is CASSFSGGPQETQYF. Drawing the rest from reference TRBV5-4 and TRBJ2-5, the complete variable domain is ETGVTQSPTHLIKTRGQQVTLRCSSQSGHNTVSWYQQALGQGPQFIFQYYREEENGRGNFPPRFSGLQFPNYSSELNVNALELDDSALYLCASSFSGGPQETQYFGPGTRLLVL.

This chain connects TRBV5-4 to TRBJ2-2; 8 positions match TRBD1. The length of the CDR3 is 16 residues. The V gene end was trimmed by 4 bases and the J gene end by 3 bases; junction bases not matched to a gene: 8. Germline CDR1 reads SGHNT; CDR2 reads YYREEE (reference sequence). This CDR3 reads CASSTDRGSDTGELFF. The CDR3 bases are TGTGCCAGCAGCACCGACAGGGGCTCGGACACCGGGGAGCTGTTTTTT.

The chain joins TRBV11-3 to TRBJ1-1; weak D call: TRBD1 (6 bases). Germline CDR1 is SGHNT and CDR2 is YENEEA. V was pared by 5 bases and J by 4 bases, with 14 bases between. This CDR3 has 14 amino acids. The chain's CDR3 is CASSLRGGFTEAFF. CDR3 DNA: TGTGCCAGCAGCCTCAGGGGAGGGTTCACTGAAGCTTTCTTT.

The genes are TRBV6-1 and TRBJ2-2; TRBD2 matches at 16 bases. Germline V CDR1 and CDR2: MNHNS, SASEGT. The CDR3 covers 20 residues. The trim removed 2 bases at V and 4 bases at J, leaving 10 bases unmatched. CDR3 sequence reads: CASSEREGTSGGAVTGELFF. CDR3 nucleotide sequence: TGTGCCAGCAGTGAAAGGGAAGGGACTAGCGGGGGGGCAGTCACCGGGGAGCTGTTTTTT.

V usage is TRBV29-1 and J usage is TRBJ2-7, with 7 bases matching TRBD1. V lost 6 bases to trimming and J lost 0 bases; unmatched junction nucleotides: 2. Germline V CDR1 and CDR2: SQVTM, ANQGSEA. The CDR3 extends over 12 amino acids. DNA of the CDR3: TGCAGCGTCCGGGACAGCTCCTACGAGCAGTACTTC. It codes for CSVRDSSYEQYF.

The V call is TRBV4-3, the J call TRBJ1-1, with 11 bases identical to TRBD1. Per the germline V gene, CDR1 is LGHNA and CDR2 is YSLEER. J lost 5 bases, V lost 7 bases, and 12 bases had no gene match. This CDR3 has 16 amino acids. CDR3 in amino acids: CASTKGQGAPGTEAFF. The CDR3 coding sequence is TGCGCCAGCACCAAAGGACAGGGGGCGCCGGGTACTGAAGCTTTCTTT.

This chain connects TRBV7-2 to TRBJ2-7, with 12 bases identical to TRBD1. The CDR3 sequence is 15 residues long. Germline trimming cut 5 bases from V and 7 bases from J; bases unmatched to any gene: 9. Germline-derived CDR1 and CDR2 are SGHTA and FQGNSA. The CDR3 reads CASSVVGTGGDEQYF. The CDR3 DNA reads TGTGCCAGCAGCGTAGTCGGGACAGGGGGCGATGAGCAGTACTTC.

As DNA, the CDR3 is TGTGCCAGCAGCGGGACAGGGGGTGGCGGAAACACCATATATTTT. Protein sequence: CASSGTGGGGNTIYF. The chain employs TRBV9 and TRBJ1-3, with 10 nucleotides matching TRBD1. The CDR3 spans 15 residues. V lost 3 bases and J lost 4; bases outside the gene matches: 4. Looked up from germline, CDR1 is SGDLS and CDR2 is YYNGEE.

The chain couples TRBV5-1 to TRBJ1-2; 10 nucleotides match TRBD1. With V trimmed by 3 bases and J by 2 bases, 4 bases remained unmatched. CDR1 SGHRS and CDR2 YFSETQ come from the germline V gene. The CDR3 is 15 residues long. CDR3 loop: CASSSRGQGNYGYTF. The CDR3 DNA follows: TGCGCCAGCAGCTCCCGGGGACAGGGGAACTATGGCTACACCTTC.

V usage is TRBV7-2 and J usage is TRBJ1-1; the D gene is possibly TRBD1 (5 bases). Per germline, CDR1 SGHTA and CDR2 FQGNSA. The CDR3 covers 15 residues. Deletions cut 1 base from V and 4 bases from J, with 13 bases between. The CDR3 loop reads CASSLGLGGATEAFF. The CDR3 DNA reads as TGTGCCAGCAGCTTAGGGTTGGGCGGGGCCACTGAAGCTTTCTTT.

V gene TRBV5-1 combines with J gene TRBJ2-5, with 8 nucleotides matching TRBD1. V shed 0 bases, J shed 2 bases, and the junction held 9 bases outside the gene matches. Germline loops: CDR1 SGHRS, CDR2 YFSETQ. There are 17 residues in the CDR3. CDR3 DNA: TGCGCCAGCAGCTTGGGGCAGACAGGGGTTTTACAAGAGACCCAGTACTTC. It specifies CASSLGQTGVLQETQYF.

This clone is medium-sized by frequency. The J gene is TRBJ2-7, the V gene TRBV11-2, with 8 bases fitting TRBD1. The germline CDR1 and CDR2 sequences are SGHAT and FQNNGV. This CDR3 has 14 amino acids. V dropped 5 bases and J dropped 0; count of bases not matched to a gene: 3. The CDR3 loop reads CASSGQGSSYEQYF. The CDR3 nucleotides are TGTGCCAGCAGCGGACAGGGCAGCTCCTACGAGCAGTACTTC.

The CDR3 here is CASSKDRGDSPLHF. CDR3 bases: TGTGCCAGCAGTAAGGACAGGGGGGATTCACCCCTCCACTTT. This rearrangement joins TRBV6-4 to TRBJ1-6, with 10 bases identical to TRBD1. Germline V CDR1 and CDR2: MRHNA, SNTAGT. CDR3 length equals 14 residues. The junction had 3 bases not matched to a gene; V was cut back by 5 bases and J by 8 bases.

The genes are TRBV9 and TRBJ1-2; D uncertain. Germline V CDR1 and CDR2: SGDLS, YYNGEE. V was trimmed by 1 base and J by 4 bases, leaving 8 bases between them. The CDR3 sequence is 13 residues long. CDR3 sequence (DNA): TGTGCCAGCAGCGTACTATCGGGCTATGGCTACACCTTC. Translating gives CASSVLSGYGYTF.

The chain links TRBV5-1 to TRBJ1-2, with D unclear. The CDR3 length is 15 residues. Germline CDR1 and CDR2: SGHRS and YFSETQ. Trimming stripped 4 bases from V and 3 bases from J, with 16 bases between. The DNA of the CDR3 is TGCGCCAGCAGCCCCCAGAAGAGGTTTGACTATGGCTACACCTTC. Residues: CASSPQKRFDYGYTF.

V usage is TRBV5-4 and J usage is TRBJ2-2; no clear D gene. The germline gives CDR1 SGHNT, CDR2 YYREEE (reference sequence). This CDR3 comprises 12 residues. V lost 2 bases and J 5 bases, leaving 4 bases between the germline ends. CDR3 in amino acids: CASSFLTGELFF. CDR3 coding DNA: TGTGCCAGCAGCTTTTTAACCGGGGAGCTGTTTTTT.

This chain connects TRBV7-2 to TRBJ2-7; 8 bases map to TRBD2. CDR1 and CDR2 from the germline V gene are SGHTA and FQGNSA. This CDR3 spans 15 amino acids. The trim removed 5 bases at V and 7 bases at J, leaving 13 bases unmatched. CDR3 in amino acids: CASSTHSGGVLEQYF. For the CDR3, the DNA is TGTGCCAGCAGCACGCACTCGGGGGGGGTCCTGGAGCAGTACTTC.